Following are 23 T cell receptor beta chains from one sample sequenced in a study of T cells after posttransplantation cyclophosphamide. The table came from immunoSEQ multiplex PCR; TCRdb's copy has only in-frame clones and leaves some out. This sample carries 40,000 to 55,000 clones and no singletons, and 2% to 2.5% goes to the top ten. The specimen sequenced was PBMCs. These receptors were collected from a man aged 40-49 years in good health, CMV-negative, and a related stem cell transplant donor.

This clone was seen many times. V and J are TRBV10-3 and TRBJ2-2; 11 bases line up with TRBD1. J gave up 5 bases and V 5 bases, and 4 bases lay outside the gene matches. CDR1 and CDR2 (germline): ENHRY, SYGVKD. This CDR3 is 15 amino acids long. CDR3 residues: CAISTGTGGTGELFF. The DNA for the CDR3 is TGTGCCATCAGTACCGGGACAGGGGGGACCGGGGAGCTGTTTTTT.

This clone was recorded many times. V usage is TRBV7-9 and J usage is TRBJ2-1, with TRBD2 matching 9 bases. The V and J ends lost 4 bases and 8 bases, in that order; junction bases with no gene match: 12. CDR3 length: 16 residues. Germline CDR1 reads SEHNR; CDR2 reads FQNEAQ (reference sequence). In DNA form, the CDR3 reads TGTGCCAGCAGCTGGTTGGGGAGCGGGAGGTTCGATGAGCAGTTCTTC. This encodes CASSWLGSGRFDEQFF.

This clone was detected ten times or more. This sequence joins TRBV6-5 and TRBJ2-7, with a possible D match to TRBD1 (6 bases). The germline V gene has CDR1 MNHEY and CDR2 SVGAGI. V shed 0 bases and J shed 3 bases, with 15 bases lying between them. CDR3 length equals 16 residues. CDR3 sequence: CASSYSIYQGLYEQYF. Here the CDR3 DNA reads TGTGCCAGCAGTTACTCGATTTATCAGGGGCTCTACGAGCAGTACTTC.

This clone was counted at least ten times. V gene TRBV5-4 combines with J gene TRBJ1-1, with a possible D match to TRBD1 (5 bases). CDR1 is SGHNT, CDR2 YYREEE, per germline (reference sequence). This CDR3 is built from 16 residues. Trimming left V 4 bases short and J 0 bases short, with 16 bases between. Here the CDR3 DNA reads TGTGCCAGCAGCCCCAGGAGGGGAACGATGAACACTGAAGCTTTCTTT. Its translation is CASSPRRGTMNTEAFF.

This clone showed up many times. This sequence joins TRBV7-9 and TRBJ1-1; D call uncertain. The V end was cut by 5 bases, the J end by 1 base, with 5 bases between. The CDR3 totals 12 residues. Germline CDR1 reads SEHNR; CDR2 reads FQNEAQ (reference sequence). The CDR3 protein is CASSRRNTEAFF. CDR3 DNA sequence: TGTGCCAGCAGCCGCAGGAACACTGAAGCTTTCTTT.

J is TRBJ2-1 and V is TRBV28, with TRBD2 matching over 9 bases. The ends lost 8 bases at V and 6 bases at J; junction bases unmatched: 20. Germline values: CDR1 MDHEN, CDR2 SYDVKM. The CDR3 totals 18 residues. This CDR3 is CASPRGGVAGDRGNEQFF. The CDR3 DNA follows: TGTGCCAGCCCCCGGGGGGGGGTAGCGGGAGACCGGGGCAATGAGCAGTTCTTC.

This clone was seen many times. J is TRBJ2-5 and V is TRBV20-1; D remains unclear. Germline CDR1 is DFQATT and CDR2 is SNEGSKA (reference sequence). This CDR3 has 11 amino acids. With 3 bases removed from V and 2 bases from J, the gap between germline ends came to 4 bases. The CDR3 protein is CSAREQETQYF. The CDR3 DNA sequence: TGCAGTGCTAGGGAGCAAGAGACCCAGTACTTC.

This clone was observed many times. The chain joins TRBV4-1 to TRBJ2-2; perhaps TRBD1 as D (5 bases). This CDR3 is 15 amino acids long. Germline V CDR1 and CDR2: MGHRA, YSYEKL. V gave up 4 bases and J gave up 2 bases, with 11 bases separating them. The DNA of the CDR3 is TGCGCCAGCAGCCCGACAGCGAGAAACACCGGGGAGCTGTTTTTT. Its protein is CASSPTARNTGELFF.

This clone was seen repeatedly, ten times or more. The gene calls are TRBV5-1 and TRBJ2-2; a possible D gene is TRBD2 (6 bases). Trimming removed 0 bases from V and 6 bases from J, with 18 bases in between. The germline gives CDR1 SGHRS, CDR2 YFSETQ. This CDR3 is 17 amino acids long. CDR3 protein: CASSLGSLRGKAGELFF. The CDR3 nucleotides are TGCGCCAGCAGCTTGGGTTCCTTACGGGGGAAGGCCGGGGAGCTGTTTTTT.

This clone was seen at least ten times. The rearrangement uses TRBV9 and TRBJ1-2; D gene unclear. Between the trimmed V and J ends, which lost 6 bases and 4 bases, there was a span of 13 bases. Germline V gene sequence: CDR1 SGDLS, CDR2 YYNGEE. The CDR3 loop spans 13 amino acids. The CDR3 loop is CASTESLTYGYTF. Written as DNA, the CDR3 is TGTGCCAGCACGGAGTCTCTTACCTATGGCTACACCTTC.

This clone was seen many times. This sample includes further DNA sequences coding for the same CDR3. The V call is TRBV7-2, the J call TRBJ2-7; 8 bases map to TRBD1. V lost 2 bases to trimming and J lost 4 bases; unmatched junction nucleotides: 1. The CDR3 contains 13 residues. Germline CDR1 is SGHTA and CDR2 is FQGNSA. The CDR3 is CASSLHRGYEQYF. CDR3 nucleotide sequence: TGTGCCAGCAGCTTACACAGGGGGTACGAGCAGTACTTC.

This clone appeared many times. CDR3 protein: CASSLVGGALGSNQPQHF. The CDR3 DNA follows: TGTGCCAGCAGCTTAGTTGGGGGCGCGTTGGGGAGCAATCAGCCCCAGCATTTT. V is TRBV7-9 and J is TRBJ1-5; possibly TRBD1 for D (6 bases). This CDR3 has 18 residues. Germline loops: CDR1 SEHNR, CDR2 FQNEAQ (reference sequence). V lost 1 base, J lost 1 base, and 17 bases lay in between.

This clone was detected many times. This chain joins TRBV18 and TRBJ2-4, with 8 nucleotides matching TRBD2. The CDR3 contains 16 residues. Trimming took 3 bases from V and 1 from J; bases not matched to a gene: 5. CDR1 is KGHSH, CDR2 LQKENI, per germline. The CDR3 sequence: CASSPFSGNAKNIQYF. The DNA of the CDR3 is TGTGCCAGCTCACCCTTTAGCGGGAATGCCAAAAACATTCAGTACTTC.

There are many counts of this clone. At the DNA level, this CDR3 is encoded by other sequences in the same sample as well. This sequence joins TRBV6-6 and TRBJ2-2; TRBD2 agrees at 7 bases. Trimming at V came to 8 bases and at J to 4 bases, leaving 10 bases not matched to a gene. CDR3 length: 15 amino acids. Germline V lookup: CDR1 MNHNY, CDR2 SVGAGI (reference sequence). The CDR3 loop reads CASGRRLAGTGELFF. The CDR3 region has the DNA TGTGCCAGCGGGAGGCGACTAGCAGGCACCGGGGAGCTGTTTTTT.

The table lists this clone with many counts. The V gene is TRBV9, the J gene TRBJ2-1; 11 nucleotides line up with TRBD1. The ends lost 0 bases at V and 8 bases at J; junction bases unmatched: 7. The CDR3 totals 16 residues. Germline assignment: CDR1 SGDLS and CDR2 YYNGEE. CDR3 sequence reads: CASSVVQDRGQYEQFF. The CDR3, as DNA: TGTGCCAGCAGCGTAGTCCAGGACAGGGGGCAGTATGAGCAGTTCTTC.

This clone has a count of ten or more. The rearrangement uses TRBV6-4 and TRBJ1-3; D unclear. Germline V gives CDR1 MRHNA, CDR2 SNTAGT. V was pared by 7 bases and J by 0 bases, with 10 bases between. The CDR3 has 14 residues. CDR3 bases: TGTGCCAGCAACCCAGGACTCTCTGGAAACACCATATATTTT. Its translation: CASNPGLSGNTIYF.

This clone occurred many times. The chain carries TRBV14 and TRBJ1-2, with a weak D call TRBD1 (5 bases). This CDR3 spans 15 amino acids. V was pared by 1 base and J by 7 bases, with 16 bases between. The V gene's germline CDR1 is SGHDN and CDR2 FVKESK. The CDR3 here is CASSQAGGAFRGYTF. In DNA, the CDR3 is TGTGCCAGCAGCCAAGCGGGCGGGGCTTTCCGTGGCTACACCTTC.

This clone was found many times. The chain carries TRBV7-3 and TRBJ2-2; the D gene is possibly TRBD2 (6 bases). Germline CDR1 and CDR2: SGHTA and FQGTGA. The CDR3 extends over 18 amino acids. The germline V and J ends were trimmed by 1 base and 0 bases, with 15 bases remaining between them. The CDR3 DNA is TGTGCCAGCAGCTTAATTACTAGCCTGGGCGCGAACACCGGGGAGCTGTTTTTT. Translation gives CASSLITSLGANTGELFF.

CDR3 sequence reads: CASSQNSGEQYF. The CDR3 nucleotides are TGTGCCAGCAGCCAGAATTCTGGCGAGCAGTACTTC. This chain links TRBV6-1 with TRBJ2-7; D not certain. CDR1 is MNHNS, CDR2 SASEGT, per germline. Trimming cost V 6 bases and J 6 bases, with 12 bases left between them. The CDR3 is 12 residues long.

This clone was observed many times. V and J are TRBV7-6 and TRBJ2-7; D is unresolved. Per the germline V gene, CDR1 is SGHVS and CDR2 is FNYEAQ. Trimming removed 6 bases from V and 0 bases from J, with 15 bases in between. The CDR3 has 15 amino acids. The CDR3 DNA sequence: TGTGCCAGCAGTAAAGCCGGGTTTGTCTCCTACGAGCAGTACTTC. It codes for CASSKAGFVSYEQYF.

This clone was counted at least ten times. This chain links TRBV7-9 with TRBJ1-1; D may be TRBD1 (5 bases). Germline V gene data show CDR1 as SEHNR and CDR2 as FQNEAQ (reference sequence). V was trimmed by 8 bases and J by 6 bases, leaving 10 bases between them. The CDR3 contains 11 residues. CDR3 protein: CASLAGPEAFF. In nucleotides, the CDR3 is TGTGCCAGCCTGGCAGGGCCTGAAGCTTTCTTT.

This clone was observed many times. The chain is built from TRBV28 and TRBJ2-2, with 9 bases that match TRBD2. V was pared by 5 bases and J by 6 bases, with 10 bases of the junction left unmatched. Per the germline V gene, CDR1 is MDHEN and CDR2 is SYDVKM. This CDR3 contains 16 residues. This chain's CDR3 is CASSPGEIAGAGELFF. DNA of the CDR3: TGTGCCAGCAGTCCTGGCGAGATAGCGGGGGCCGGGGAGCTGTTTTTT.

This clone was recorded at least ten times. The V call is TRBV19, the J call TRBJ2-5; 7 bases agree with TRBD1. The junction had 14 bases not matched to a gene; V was cut back by 5 bases and J by 5 bases. This CDR3 region has 16 residues. Germline V gives CDR1 LNHDA, CDR2 SQIVND (reference sequence). For the CDR3, the DNA is TGTGCCAGTAGTCTAGGACAGGTCCTTGGTTCGGAGACCCAGTACTTC. Its protein is CASSLGQVLGSETQYF.